The 29 T cell receptor beta chains listed next were all sequenced from one sample in a study of T cell repertoires in cytomegalovirus infection. TCRdb recomputed calls from the reads with MiXCR, one row per CDR3 protein. The sample records 150,000 to 200,000 distinct CDR3 sequences, over 13% being singletons. Specimen: PBMCs. The receptors were sampled from a human donor in good health (CMV status not recorded). Some clones in this sample may be carry-over from other donors' samples.

The chain uses TRBV20-1 and TRBJ1-1; 8 bases fit TRBD1. After removal of 1 base from V and 1 base from J, the junction contained 5 bases not matched to a gene. Germline-derived CDR1 and CDR2 are DFQATT and SNEGSKA (reference sequence). The CDR3 is 15 amino acids. The CDR3 DNA is TGCAGTGCTAGAGTACAGGGGGATCCGAACACTGAAGCTTTCTTT. Its protein product is CSARVQGDPNTEAFF.

The V and J genes are TRBV14 and TRBJ2-7; tentatively, D is TRBD1 or TRBD2 (5 bases each). V shed 1 base and J shed 2 bases, with 18 bases lying between them. Looked up from germline, CDR1 is SGHDN and CDR2 is FVKESK. The CDR3 sequence is 17 residues long. In DNA form, the CDR3 reads TGTGCCAGCAGCCAAGTCCCTTCCGGGACCTTTACCTACGAGCAGTACTTC. This codes for CASSQVPSGTFTYEQYF.

The chain combines TRBV6-5 with TRBJ1-5; weak D call: TRBD1 (6 bases). With 6 bases removed from V and 4 bases from J, the gap between germline ends came to 13 bases. The CDR3 length is 14 residues. Germline V gene data show CDR1 as MNHEY and CDR2 as SVGAGI. The CDR3 reads CASSRGARNQPQHF. The DNA of the CDR3 is TGTGCCAGCAGCCGGGGGGCTCGGAATCAGCCCCAGCATTTT.

V and J are TRBV10-3 and TRBJ2-1, with a weak D call TRBD1 (5 bases). Per germline, CDR1 ENHRY and CDR2 SYGVKD. V lost 10 bases, J lost 12 bases, and 16 bases lay in between. The CDR3 covers 11 residues. The CDR3, as DNA: TGTGCCACCTCTTTATCCGACAGGCAGTTCTTC. Translating it yields CATSLSDRQFF.

The chain uses TRBV5-5 and TRBJ2-3; D is tentatively TRBD1 or TRBD2 (5 bases each). The V gene's germline CDR1 is SGHKS and CDR2 YYEKEE (reference sequence). The V gene lost 2 bases and the J gene lost 4 bases, with 17 bases spanning the gap. The CDR3 sequence is 16 residues long. CDR3 region: CASSFVATGPSDTQYF. CDR3 DNA: TGTGCCAGCAGCTTTGTGGCAACGGGGCCATCAGATACGCAGTATTTT.

This clonotype appeared many times. This CDR3 reads CASSLAGSGSYNEQFF. Written as DNA, the CDR3 is TGTGCCAGCAGCTTAGCGGGCAGCGGTTCCTACAATGAGCAGTTCTTC. V usage is TRBV7-8 and J usage is TRBJ2-1, with a tentative D call TRBD2 (5 bases). This CDR3 spans 16 amino acids. Germline CDR1 reads SGHVS; CDR2 reads FQNEAQ. V was pared by 0 bases and J by 1 base, with 10 bases between.

As to this clonotype: An end of the junction differs from the germline gene, which may be a read error. The V and J genes are TRBV7-3 and TRBJ2-7, with 7 bases that match TRBD1. This CDR3 comprises 14 residues. Germline CDR1 SGHTA, CDR2 FQGTGA. Here the CDR3 reads CASSLYRGPYEQHF. In nucleotides, the CDR3 is TGTGCCAGCAGCTTATACAGGGGACCCTACGAGCAGCACTTC. Filled out from reference TRBV7-3 and TRBJ2-7, the complete variable domain reads GAGVSQTPSNKVTEKGKYVELRCDPISGHTALYWYRQSLGQGPEFLIYFQGTGAADDSGLPNDRFFAVRPEGSVSTLKIQRTERGDSAVYLCASSLYRGPYEQHFGPGTRLTVT.

In this sample, this clonotype turned up a few times. This chain joins TRBV19 and TRBJ2-2; maybe TRBD2 (6 bases). In germline, CDR1 is LNHDA, CDR2 SQIVND (reference sequence). The V and J ends lost 3 bases and 1 base respectively, with 15 bases between them. This CDR3 has 17 residues. This CDR3 reads CASSIRRVVKNTGELFF. DNA of the CDR3: TGTGCCAGTAGTATTAGGAGGGTCGTAAAGAACACCGGGGAGCTGTTTTTT.

Here the CDR3 reads CASSIQTGLGGYTF. The CDR3 DNA reads TGTGCCAGCAGCATTCAGACAGGCCTGGGGGGCTACACCTTC. This sequence joins TRBV12-3 or TRBV12-4 and TRBJ1-2; a possible D gene is TRBD1 (6 bases). V lost 6 bases, J lost 8 bases, and 19 bases lay in between. The CDR3 loop spans 14 amino acids.

The genes are TRBV7-2 and TRBJ1-1; D not resolved. Germline CDR1 is SGHTA and CDR2 is FQGNSA. The CDR3 has 15 residues. V lost 5 bases, J lost 0 bases, and 13 bases lay in between. CDR3 DNA: TGTGCCAGCAGCGTCGACCCAGTCATGAACACTGAAGCTTTCTTT. Protein product: CASSVDPVMNTEAFF.

This clonotype was counted many times. The V call is TRBV7-2, the J call TRBJ1-1; D remains unclear. There are 11 residues in the CDR3. The V end lost 3 bases, the J end lost 7 bases, and 6 bases lay between the germline ends. CDR1 and CDR2 from the germline V gene are SGHTA and FQGNSA. CDR3 sequence: CASSFIYEAFF. DNA for the CDR3: TGTGCCAGCAGCTTCATATATGAAGCTTTCTTT.

This clonotype has a count of ten or more. J is TRBJ2-1 and V is TRBV12-5; TRBD2 might be the D (6 bases). The CDR3 has 12 amino acids. Trimming left V 4 bases short and J 9 bases short, with 10 bases between. In germline, CDR1 is LGHNT, CDR2 FRNRAP. For the CDR3, the DNA is TGTGCTAGTGGTTCGTGGGGGGTTGAGCAGTTCTTC. Protein product: CASGSWGVEQFF.

This clonotype has a handful of counts. This chain connects TRBV2 to TRBJ1-1; no firm D call. Germline loops: CDR1 SNHLY, CDR2 FYNNEI. The CDR3 has 13 amino acids. V was pared by 0 bases and J by 7 bases, with 9 bases between. This CDR3 reads CASSEAQSVEAFF. The CDR3 DNA sequence: TGTGCCAGCAGTGAAGCACAGAGCGTTGAAGCTTTCTTT.

This clonotype was observed many times. The CDR3 sequence: CASSYRDRGPDGYTF. CDR3 nucleotides: TGTGCCAGCAGCTACCGGGACAGGGGGCCCGATGGCTACACCTTC. The chain joins TRBV7-9 to TRBJ1-2; TRBD1 agrees at 12 bases. Losses at the gene ends were 4 bases for V and 6 bases for J; bases not matched to a gene: 6. The V gene's germline CDR1 is SEHNR and CDR2 FQNEAQ (reference sequence). CDR3 length equals 15 residues.

This clonotype has ten or more counts. The V gene is TRBV7-9, the J gene TRBJ1-2; D is possibly TRBD1 (5 bases). Germline CDR1 reads SEHNR; CDR2 reads FQNEAQ (reference sequence). This CDR3 has 16 residues. V was clipped by 6 bases and J by 3 bases, with 20 bases between them. DNA for the CDR3: TGTGCCAGCAGTCCGACGGGGGGAGGGGACTACTATGGCTACACCTTC. Protein sequence: CASSPTGGGDYYGYTF. Full variable domain (missing parts from reference TRBV7-9 and TRBJ1-2): DTGVSQNPRHKITKRGQNVTFRCDPISEHNRLYWYRQTLGQGPEFLTYFQNEAQLEKSRLLSDRFSAERPKGSFSTLEIQRTEQGDSAMYLCASSPTGGGDYYGYTFGSGTRLTVV.

V and J are TRBV19 and TRBJ1-1; D ambiguous. The CDR3 loop spans 13 amino acids. V was clipped by 3 bases and J by 4 bases, with 9 bases between them. CDR1 and CDR2 (germline): LNHDA, SQIVND (reference sequence). The CDR3 is CASSMASGTEAFF. The CDR3, as DNA: TGTGCCAGTAGTATGGCGAGCGGCACTGAAGCTTTCTTT.

This clonotype was seen only a few times. This rearrangement joins TRBV6-5 to TRBJ1-6; TRBD1 aligns across 8 bases. Trimming at V came to 6 bases and at J to 0 bases, leaving 4 bases not matched to a gene. The CDR3 length is 16 residues. Germline lookup yields CDR1 MNHEY and CDR2 SVGAGI. The CDR3 bases are TGTGCCAGCAGCCGACAGGGGAGCTCCTATAATTCACCCCTCCACTTT. Translation gives CASSRQGSSYNSPLHF.

The sample holds a few counts of this clonotype. The chain couples TRBV15 to TRBJ1-2; D is unclear. Germline V gives CDR1 LNHNV, CDR2 YYDKDF (reference sequence). V gave up 0 bases and J gave up 2 bases, with 10 bases separating them. The CDR3 contains 15 residues. CDR3 protein: CATSRDFTANYGYTF. The CDR3, as DNA: TGTGCCACCAGCAGAGATTTTACCGCAAACTATGGCTACACCTTC. Variable domain in full (rest from reference TRBV15 and TRBJ1-2): DAMVIQNPRYQVTQFGKPVTLSCSQTLNHNVMYWYQQKSSQAPKLLFHYYDKDFNNEADTPDNFQSRRPNTSFCFLDIRSPGLGDTAMYLCATSRDFTANYGYTFGSGTRLTVV.

This clonotype was detected ten times or more. The V call is TRBV7-2, the J call TRBJ1-1; D is possibly TRBD1 (5 bases). V was pared by 1 base and J by 1 base, with 7 bases between. CDR3 length: 14 residues. In germline, CDR1 is SGHTA, CDR2 FQGNSA. The CDR3 loop is CASSLEGRNTEAFF. CDR3 in DNA: TGTGCCAGCAGCTTAGAGGGGAGGAACACTGAAGCTTTCTTT.

This rearrangement joins TRBV5-1 to TRBJ2-1; 7 bases fit TRBD2. This CDR3 region has 12 residues. Germline CDR1 SGHRS, CDR2 YFSETQ. J was trimmed by 7 bases and V by 4 bases; bases with no gene match: 2. The CDR3 DNA is TGCGCCAGCAGCGGGGAGGGGAATGAGCAGTTCTTC. Protein sequence: CASSGEGNEQFF. Filled out from reference TRBV5-1 and TRBJ2-1, the complete variable domain reads KAGVTQTPRYLIKTRGQQVTLSCSPISGHRSVSWYQQTPGQGLQFLFEYFSETQRNKGNFPGRFSGRQFSNSRSEMNVSTLELGDSALYLCASSGEGNEQFFGPGTRLTVL.

This clonotype was detected a few times. V is TRBV4-1 and J is TRBJ2-5; TRBD2 is a possible D gene (6 bases). The CDR3 runs 14 residues. The V and J ends lost 4 bases and 6 bases respectively, with 15 bases between them. Germline V gene lookup returns CDR1 MGHRA and CDR2 YSYEKL. CDR3 nucleotides: TGCGCCAGCAGCCGAGTTAGCGGTCTACAGACCCAGTACTTC. Translated, it gives CASSRVSGLQTQYF.

This clonotype occurred a few times. The V gene is TRBV10-3, the J gene TRBJ1-1, with 8 bases aligning to TRBD1. This CDR3 has 13 residues. Germline loops: CDR1 ENHRY, CDR2 SYGVKD. V gave up 10 bases and J gave up 5 bases; unmatched junction bases: 9. The CDR3 loop is CATQDRVETEAFF. CDR3 nucleotide sequence: TGTGCCACCCAGGACAGGGTGGAAACTGAAGCTTTCTTT.

This clonotype was seen repeatedly, ten times or more. This CDR3 is CASSLGTGGQETQYF. The CDR3 DNA reads as TGTGCCAGCAGCCTAGGGACAGGGGGACAAGAGACCCAGTACTTC. The chain employs TRBV7-8 and TRBJ2-5; 11 bases are shared with TRBD1. CDR3 length: 15 residues. CDR1 is SGHVS and CDR2 is FQNEAQ in the germline V gene. The ends lost 5 bases at V and 2 bases at J; junction bases unmatched: 4.

This sequence joins TRBV12-3 or TRBV12-4 and TRBJ2-3, with 8 bases that match TRBD2. Trimming took 4 bases from V and 2 from J; bases not matched to a gene: 5. The CDR3 consists of 15 residues. This chain's CDR3 is CASSSLAENTDTQYF. CDR3 bases: TGTGCCAGCAGTTCACTAGCGGAGAACACAGATACGCAGTATTTT.

This clonotype was picked up many times. The chain links TRBV7-2 to TRBJ1-3; no reliable D call. The germline V and J ends were trimmed by 7 bases and 0 bases, with 13 bases remaining between them. This CDR3 is built from 15 residues. Germline V CDR1 and CDR2: SGHTA, FQGNSA. CDR3 coding DNA: TGTGCCAGCACCTCGGGGAGGCCCTCTGGAAACACCATATATTTT. Protein sequence: CASTSGRPSGNTIYF.

This clonotype was observed many times. The chain has TRBV19 and TRBJ2-6; D might be TRBD1 or TRBD2, each matching 5 bases. Germline values: CDR1 LNHDA, CDR2 SQIVND (reference sequence). V was pared by 7 bases and J by 0 bases, with 25 bases between. This CDR3 has 20 residues. CDR3 nucleotides: TGTGCCAGTAAGTTAGACAGCGGAAACCTGACAAGCTCTGGGGCCAACGTCCTGACTTTC. Its protein is CASKLDSGNLTSSGANVLTF.

This clonotype was seen more than once but under ten times. The chain couples TRBV6-6 to TRBJ1-1; TRBD1 might be the D (5 bases). This CDR3 comprises 18 residues. Germline V gives CDR1 MNHNY, CDR2 SVGAGI (reference sequence). V gave up 0 bases and J gave up 0 bases, with 17 bases separating them. DNA for the CDR3: TGTGCCAGCAGTTACTCGTCGCAGGTGCAAGGGGTGAACACTGAAGCTTTCTTT. Translating it yields CASSYSSQVQGVNTEAFF.

This chain connects TRBV28 to TRBJ1-5; the D gene is possibly TRBD1 (5 bases). This CDR3 has 14 amino acids. Germline lookup yields CDR1 MDHEN and CDR2 SYDVKM. The V end was cut by 2 bases, the J end by 5 bases, with 10 bases between. The CDR3 nucleotides are TGTGCCAGCAGTTTAGGGAGGGGCCATCAGCCCCAGCATTTT. This codes for CASSLGRGHQPQHF.

This clonotype has a count of ten or more. This rearrangement joins TRBV5-4 to TRBJ1-1; TRBD1 matches 10 bases. V gave up 0 bases and J gave up 3 bases; unmatched junction bases: 2. Germline loops: CDR1 SGHNT, CDR2 YYREEE (reference sequence). The CDR3 totals 15 residues. The CDR3 is CASSLGDRGHTEAFF. Written as DNA, the CDR3 is TGTGCCAGCAGCTTGGGGGACAGGGGCCACACTGAAGCTTTCTTT.